This T cell receptor beta chain was found in a study of cytomegalovirus exposure and HLA in healthy donors. The study, taken as a whole, reports: The analysis excluded some indistinguishable V segments, including TRBV6-2 and TRBV6-3. It was confirmed in vitro that three of the CMV-associated chains were specific for CMV antigens. Roughly even sequencing depth across donors was the assumption behind the presence/absence analyses. Relative to equally common others, HLA-associated TCR beta chains showed greater clonal expansion in a later analysis.

The junction had 6 bases not matched to a gene; V was cut back by 6 bases and J by 0 bases. CDR3 size: 15 residues. Germline-derived CDR1 and CDR2 are MNHNS and SASEGT. On this clone: The antigen remains undetermined.

A multiplex PCR was run with 60 Vbeta primers and 13 Jbeta primers. Only in-frame clones appear in the TCRdb table, and some are missing; sequencing was by immunoSEQ multiplex PCR. The sample has 120,000 or so clones, around 84% seen once. This clonotype originated in a man younger than 30 in good health and CMV-seronegative. The chain combines TRBV6-1 with TRBJ1-1; 8 nucleotides align to TRBD1. The material sequenced was PBMCs. DNA of the CDR3: TGTGCCAGCAGACACAGGGGGTTAATGAACACTGAAGCTTTCTTT. Translating gives CASRHRGLMNTEAFF.